This TCR beta chain was recorded in a study of T cells in Graves' hyperthyroidism and ophthalmopathy. The CDR3 is made up of 15 amino acids. CDR1 MNHEY and CDR2 SVGAGI come from the germline V gene. V trimming: 5 bases; J trimming: 5 bases; junction bases outside the gene matches: 10. From RNA transcripts, TCR beta CDR3 regions were amplified. RT-PCR in the first round (using the HTBI primer set) targeted the TCR CDR3. TCRdb itself ran the multiplex PCR reads through MiXCR, one entry per CDR3 protein. The sample has 540,000 or so distinct CDR3 sequences; just over 45% are singletons. V and J are TRBV6-5 and TRBJ2-5, with 8 bases aligning to TRBD1. The sequencing sample was made of peripheral blood or thyroid tissue (not recorded which). The sequence was obtained from an adult woman with Graves' disease, either hyperthyroidism or ophthalmopathy (not recorded which). The CDR3 coding sequence is TGTGCCAGCAGTGAAGGGACAGGAATGATGGAGACCCAGTACTTC. This sequence encodes CASSEGTGMMETQYF.